These T cell receptor beta chains were read from a single sample in a study. TCRdb itself ran the 5' RACE reads through MiXCR, one entry per CDR3 protein. Of approximately 21,000 distinct CDR3 sequences listed, more than 25% are singletons. The sequenced material came from tumor-infiltrating naive CD4+ T cells sorted from the breast tumor. These TCRs come from a female donor with breast cancer. Both conserved end residues are part of each CDR3. Each record gives: clone size, V gene, D gene, J gene, CDR3 protein, CDR3 DNA. The D gene is left open where the match is weak. The listing skips clone size in some rows; elsewhere it reads once, few, many or a size class.

>NA|TRBV29-1|NA|TRBJ1-5
CSAVVDNRGNQPQHF
TGCAGCGCCGTCGTCGATAACAGAGGCAATCAGCCCCAGCATTTT
>few|TRBV12-2|NA|TRBJ2-1
CASRLAFFPGLTYNEQFF
TGTGCAAGTCGCTTAGCGTTTTTTCCAGGACTAACCTACAATGAGCAGTTCTTC
>many|TRBV5-1|NA|TRBJ1-1
CASTRTVNTEAFF
TGCGCCAGCACCAGGACCGTGAACACTGAAGCTTTCTTT
>NA|TRBV20-1|TRBD2|TRBJ2-3
CSATTTSGSADTQYF
TGCAGTGCTACCACGACTAGCGGGAGCGCAGATACGCAGTATTTT
>NA|TRBV7-7|TRBD1|TRBJ2-1
CASSSGQGGAYNEQFF
TGTGCCAGCAGCTCCGGACAGGGGGGAGCCTACAATGAGCAGTTCTTC
>many|TRBV29-1|TRBD2|TRBJ2-1
CSTLGGYNEQFF
TGCAGCACCTTGGGAGGGTACAATGAGCAGTTCTTC
>many|TRBV3-1|TRBD1|TRBJ2-3
CASSPGQSADTQYF
TGTGCCAGCAGTCCGGGACAGTCGGCAGATACGCAGTATTTT
>NA|TRBV6-5|NA|TRBJ2-7
CASSYSKQEGSYEQYF
TGTGCCAGCAGTTACTCGAAGCAGGAGGGCTCCTACGAGCAGTACTTC
>NA|TRBV6-1|NA|TRBJ1-5
CASSDGYSHSNQPQHF
TGTGCCAGCAGTGATGGGTACAGTCATAGCAATCAGCCCCAGCATTTT
>NA|TRBV10-3|NA|TRBJ2-3
CAISGLTSTDTQYF
TGTGCCATCAGTGGGTTGACCAGCACAGATACGCAGTATTTT
>many|TRBV6-5|NA|TRBJ2-7
CASRRGYEQYF
TGTGCCTCTCGCAGGGGCTACGAGCAGTACTTC
>many|TRBV18|NA|TRBJ1-1
CASSPRGLLNTEAFF
TGTGCCAGCTCACCAAGGGGGTTACTGAACACTGAAGCTTTCTTT
>many|TRBV5-4|TRBD2|TRBJ2-1
CASSPPGRDNEQFF
TGTGCCAGCAGCCCCCCGGGGAGGGACAATGAGCAGTTCTTC
>NA|TRBV4-2|TRBD1|TRBJ2-6
CASSQDHTGGFLSSGANVLTF
TGTGCCAGCAGCCAAGATCACACAGGGGGCTTTCTCAGCTCTGGGGCCAACGTCCTGACTTTC
>few|TRBV4-2|NA|TRBJ2-3
CASSQDIMGSTDTQYF
TGTGCCAGCAGCCAAGATATAATGGGCAGCACAGATACGCAGTATTTT
>NA|TRBV6-5|TRBD1|TRBJ1-2
CAVKQGLAGNIYGYTF
TGTGCCGTGAAACAGGGGTTGGCTGGAAACATCTATGGCTACACCTTC
>few|TRBV9|TRBD1|TRBJ2-7
CASSAWDSSYEQYF
TGTGCCAGCAGCGCCTGGGACAGCTCCTACGAGCAGTACTTC
>few|TRBV20-1|NA|TRBJ1-1
CSARDKQGTFF
TGCAGTGCTAGAGATAAGCAAGGTACTTTCTTT